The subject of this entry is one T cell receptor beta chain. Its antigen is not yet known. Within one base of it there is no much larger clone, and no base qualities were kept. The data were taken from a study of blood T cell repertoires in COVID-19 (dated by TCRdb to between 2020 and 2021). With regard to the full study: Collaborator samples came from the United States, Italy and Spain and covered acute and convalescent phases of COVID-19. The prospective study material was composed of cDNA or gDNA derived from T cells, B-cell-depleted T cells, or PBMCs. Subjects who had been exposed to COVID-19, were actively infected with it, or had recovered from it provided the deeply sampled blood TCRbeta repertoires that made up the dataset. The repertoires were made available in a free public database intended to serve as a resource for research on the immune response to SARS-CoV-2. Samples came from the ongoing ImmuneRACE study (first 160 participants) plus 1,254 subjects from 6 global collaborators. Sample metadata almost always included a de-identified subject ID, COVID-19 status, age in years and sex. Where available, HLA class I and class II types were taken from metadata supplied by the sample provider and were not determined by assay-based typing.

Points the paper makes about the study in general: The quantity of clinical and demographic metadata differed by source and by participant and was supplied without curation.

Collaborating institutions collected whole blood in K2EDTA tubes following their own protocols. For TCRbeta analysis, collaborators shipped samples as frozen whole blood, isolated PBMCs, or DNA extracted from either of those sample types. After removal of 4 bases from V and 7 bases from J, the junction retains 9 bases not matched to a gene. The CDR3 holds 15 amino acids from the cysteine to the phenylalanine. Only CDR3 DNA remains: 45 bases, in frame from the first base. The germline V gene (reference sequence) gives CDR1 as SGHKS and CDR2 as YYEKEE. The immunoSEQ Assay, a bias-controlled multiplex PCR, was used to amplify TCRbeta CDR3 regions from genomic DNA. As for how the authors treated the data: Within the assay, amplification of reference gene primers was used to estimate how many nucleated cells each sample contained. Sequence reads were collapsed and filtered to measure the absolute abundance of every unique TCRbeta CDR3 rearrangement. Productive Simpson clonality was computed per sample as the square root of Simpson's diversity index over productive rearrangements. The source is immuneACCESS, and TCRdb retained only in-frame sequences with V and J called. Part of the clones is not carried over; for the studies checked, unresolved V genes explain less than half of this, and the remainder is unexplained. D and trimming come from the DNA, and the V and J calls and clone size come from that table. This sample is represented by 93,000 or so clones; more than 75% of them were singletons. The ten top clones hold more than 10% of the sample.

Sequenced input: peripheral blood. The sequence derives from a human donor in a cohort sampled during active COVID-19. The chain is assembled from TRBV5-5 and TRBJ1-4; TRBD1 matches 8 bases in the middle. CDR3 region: CASSQDRVYTEKLFF. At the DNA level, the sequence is TGTGCCAGCAGCCAGGACAGGGTATATACTGAAAAACTGTTTTTT.